This T cell receptor beta chain was sequenced for a study of T-cell reconstitution after alpha-beta-depleted transplantation in children. Unique molecular identifiers featured in how the TCRbeta library was prepared. TCRdb independently ran MiXCR on the PCR reads; one entry per CDR3 protein. This table holds some 240,000 distinct CDR3 sequences, around 13% found once. There are 15 residues in the CDR3. V lost 1 base to trimming and J lost 9 bases, with 13 bases between them. Germline V gene sequence: CDR1 LNHNV, CDR2 YYDKDF (reference sequence). This clonotype was recorded many times. The chain carries TRBV15 and TRBJ1-6; weak D call: TRBD1 (6 bases). The sample here was PBMCs from the stem cell graft donor, taken from the stem cell graft. This receptor was taken from a human donor who donated a stem cell graft to a child with acute lymphoblastic leukemia. This chain's CDR3 is CATSRGPGQTSPLHF. The CDR3 DNA follows: TGTGCCACCAGCAGAGGCCCCGGACAGACTTCACCCCTCCACTTT.